These 6 T cell receptor beta chains originate from one sample sequenced in a study of CD8+ T cells in alopecia areata. Treatment described: oral pan-JAK inhibitor, 5-10 mg twice daily. RNA was isolated and reverse transcribed to cDNA, the sequencing template. Profiling relied on immunoSEQ multiplex PCR, and the TCRdb table lists in-frame clones only, not all of them. The sample shows around 190,000 clones, approximately 67% of them seen only once. Sample: CD4+ T cells sorted from blood, taken at approximately week 49, from a patient treated with tofacitinib. These TCRs come from a human donor with alopecia areata.

The genes are TRBV19 and TRBJ1-2, with TRBD1 as a possible D gene (5 bases). CDR1 is LNHDA and CDR2 is SQIVND in the germline V gene (reference sequence). This CDR3 has 14 residues. V lost 4 bases and J lost 1, with 10 bases in between. CDR3 DNA: TGTGCCAGTAGTAGACAACAGGTTAACTATGGCTACACCTTC. Translation gives CASSRQQVNYGYTF.

This clone was counted between two and nine times. The chain uses TRBV14 and TRBJ2-3; 7 bases agree with TRBD1. There are 12 residues in the CDR3. Germline V gene data show CDR1 as SGHDN and CDR2 as FVKESK. Trimming at V came to 4 bases and at J to 11 bases, leaving 6 bases not matched to a gene. The CDR3 nucleotides are TGTGCCAGCAGCCCGGACAGGCTCAAGCAGTATTTT. Amino acids: CASSPDRLKQYF.

A note on this clone: Other nucleotide sequences in the sample specify the same CDR3. The rearrangement joins TRBV18 to TRBJ2-7; D is possibly TRBD1 or TRBD2 (5 bases each). V was shortened by 3 bases and J by 3 bases, with 9 bases between the two germline ends. CDR1 and CDR2 (germline): KGHSH, LQKENI. The CDR3 loop spans 13 amino acids. The CDR3 DNA reads as TGTGCCAGCTCACCCGGGACGGTCTACGAGCAGTACTTC. Translation: CASSPGTVYEQYF.

This clone came up a few times. The chain is built from TRBV4-3 and TRBJ2-7, with D uncertain. Between the trimmed V and J ends, which lost 4 bases and 4 bases, there was a span of 11 bases. The CDR3 has 13 residues. CDR1 is LGHNA, CDR2 YSLEER, per germline. The chain's CDR3 is CASSPSGSYEQYF. The DNA for the CDR3 is TGCGCCAGCAGCCCCAGTGGGTCATACGAGCAGTACTTC.

This clone showed up just a few times. This rearrangement joins TRBV7-9 to TRBJ1-4, with a tentative D call TRBD1 (6 bases). CDR3 length: 15 amino acids. Germline CDR1 is SEHNR and CDR2 is FQNEAQ (reference sequence). Trimming stripped 5 bases from V and 2 bases from J, with 12 bases between. The CDR3 DNA sequence: TGTGCCAGCAGCCTTCAGGGGCATACTAATGAAAAACTGTTTTTT. This sequence encodes CASSLQGHTNEKLFF.

The chain carries TRBV2 and TRBJ2-7; TRBD2 agrees at 14 bases. V gave up 7 bases and J gave up 2 bases; unmatched junction bases: 4. CDR3 size: 15 residues. CDR1 SNHLY and CDR2 FYNNEI come from the germline V gene. CDR3 in amino acids: CASTATSGGAYEQYF. The CDR3 coding sequence is TGTGCCAGCACCGCGACTAGCGGGGGGGCCTACGAGCAGTACTTC.